The clone carrying this T cell receptor beta chain was counted many times. Antigen unknown. Germline assignment: CDR1 SGHRS and CDR2 YFSETQ. This CDR3 contains 16 residues. Trimming removed 3 bases from V and 5 bases from J; junction bases left unmatched: 7. Amplification of TCR beta CDR3 regions used RNA as the template. First-round RT-PCR with HTBI primers amplified the TCR CDR3 region. TCRdb reprocessed the multiplex PCR reads with MiXCR, giving one entry per CDR3 protein. The table records around 200,000 distinct CDR3 sequences, about a sixth of them present only once. This record belongs to a study of T cells in Graves' hyperthyroidism and ophthalmopathy. Across the whole study: Peripheral blood was taken when the disease was first diagnosed, before any treatment began.

Overall study findings and caveats: For ophthalmopathy, model prediction preceded onset by a median about 6.2 months. Most thyroid clonotypes expanded above 0.001 appeared in blood too.

The sample was blood. The TCR was taken from a man aged 35-49 years with Graves' hyperthyroidism. The chain is built from TRBV5-1 and TRBJ2-3, with 12 bases lining up with TRBD1. CDR3 bases: TGCGCCAGCAGCTCCGACGGGACAGGGGGCTTAGATACGCAGTATTTT. Translated, it gives CASSSDGTGGLDTQYF. Full variable domain (missing parts from reference TRBV5-1 and TRBJ2-3): KAGVTQTPRYLIKTRGQQVTLSCSPISGHRSVSWYQQTPGQGLQFLFEYFSETQRNKGNFPGRFSGRQFSNSRSEMNVSTLELGDSALYLCASSSDGTGGLDTQYFGPGTRLTVL.